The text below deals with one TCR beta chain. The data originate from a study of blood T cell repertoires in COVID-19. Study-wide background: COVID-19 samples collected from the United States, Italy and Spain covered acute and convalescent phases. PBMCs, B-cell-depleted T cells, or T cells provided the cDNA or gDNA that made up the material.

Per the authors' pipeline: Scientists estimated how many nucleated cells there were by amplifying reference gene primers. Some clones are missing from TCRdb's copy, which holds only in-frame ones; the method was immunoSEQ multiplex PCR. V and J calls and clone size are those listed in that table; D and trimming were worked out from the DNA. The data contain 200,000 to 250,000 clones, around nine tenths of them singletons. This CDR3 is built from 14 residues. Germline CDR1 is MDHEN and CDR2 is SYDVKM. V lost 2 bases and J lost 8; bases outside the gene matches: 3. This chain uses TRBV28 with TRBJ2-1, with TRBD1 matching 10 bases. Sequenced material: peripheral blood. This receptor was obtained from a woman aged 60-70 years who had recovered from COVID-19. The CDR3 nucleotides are TGTGCCAGCAGTTTACCGGACAGGGGGGATGAGCAGTTCTTC. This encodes CASSLPDRGDEQFF.